The 16 T cell receptor beta chains given below trace back to one sample, sequenced in a study of T-cell reconstitution after alpha-beta-depleted transplantation in children. Preparation of the TCRbeta library was carried out with unique molecular identifiers. TCRdb re-called the PCR reads with MiXCR, one entry per CDR3 protein. Of about 980,000 distinct CDR3 sequences in the sample, about 29% were seen once. This specimen was PBMCs, mostly from graft donor cells, taken 360 days after TCRalphabeta/CD19-depleted stem cell transplant. These receptors were obtained from a boy less than two years old who had a stem cell transplant for SCID, so the T cells may come from the graft donor.

CDR3 nucleotide sequence: TGTGCCAGCAGCGTGACTAGCGGGGGGGCGGGTGAGCAGTTCTTC. Translating it yields CASSVTSGGAGEQFF. The chain links TRBV9 to TRBJ2-1; TRBD2 matches 14 bases. This CDR3 spans 15 amino acids. The trim removed 2 bases at V and 9 bases at J, leaving 4 bases unmatched. CDR1 SGDLS and CDR2 YYNGEE come from the germline V gene.

The chain combines TRBV24-1 with TRBJ2-1, with D perhaps assigned TRBD1 or TRBD2 (5 bases each). The germline V and J ends were trimmed by 2 bases and 9 bases, with 13 bases remaining between them. Germline V gives CDR1 KGHDR, CDR2 SFDVKD. This CDR3 spans 14 amino acids. In DNA form, the CDR3 reads TGTGCCACCAGTGATTGGGGCAGGGAGAGTGAGCAGTTCTTC. Its translation is CATSDWGRESEQFF.

This sequence joins TRBV5-1 and TRBJ1-3; TRBD1 matches at 9 bases. Germline trimming cut 7 bases from V and 2 bases from J; bases unmatched to any gene: 1. CDR3 size: 13 residues. Germline assignment: CDR1 SGHRS and CDR2 YFSETQ. The CDR3 DNA is TGCGCCAGCGGGACAGGGCCTGGAAACACCATATATTTT. Translation gives CASGTGPGNTIYF.

This clonotype was recorded at least ten times. This chain uses TRBV12-3 or TRBV12-4 with TRBJ1-1, with TRBD1 matching over 8 bases. The CDR3 runs 15 residues. V lost 5 bases to trimming and J lost 1 base; unmatched junction nucleotides: 6. Written as DNA, the CDR3 is TGTGCCAGCAGTACTCACGACAGGGGGAACACTGAAGCTTTCTTT. Translated, it gives CASSTHDRGNTEAFF.

The V and J genes are TRBV3-1 and TRBJ2-1; tentatively, D is TRBD2 (5 bases). The germline CDR1 and CDR2 sequences are LGHDT and YNNKEL (reference sequence). The germline V and J ends were trimmed by 4 bases and 0 bases, with 10 bases remaining between them. This CDR3 has 15 residues. The CDR3 DNA sequence: TGTGCCAGCAGCCGCAGCGGATACTCCTACAATGAGCAGTTCTTC. Translation: CASSRSGYSYNEQFF.

The V gene is TRBV5-1, the J gene TRBJ2-4; TRBD2 agrees at 7 bases. Germline V CDR1 and CDR2: SGHRS, YFSETQ. V was clipped by 3 bases and J by 6 bases; unmatched bases: 9. There are 15 residues in the CDR3. The CDR3 nucleotides read TGCGCCAGCAGCTCTGGGAGGGCAGGCCGAAACATTCAGTACTTC. It specifies CASSSGRAGRNIQYF.

The CDR3 DNA sequence: TGTGCCAGCAGTCTCCGGATTGGGGGCCAAGAGACCCAGTACTTC. This sequence encodes CASSLRIGGQETQYF. This chain connects TRBV28 to TRBJ2-5; the D gene could be TRBD1 or TRBD2 (5 bases each). Germline V gene lookup returns CDR1 MDHEN and CDR2 SYDVKM. Trimming stripped 5 bases from V and 1 base from J, with 14 bases between. This CDR3 is 15 amino acids long.

The chain uses TRBV14 and TRBJ2-7, with a weak D call TRBD2 (6 bases). Germline lookup yields CDR1 SGHDN and CDR2 FVKESK. With 2 bases removed from V and 1 base from J, the gap between germline ends came to 9 bases. This CDR3 has 14 amino acids. The CDR3 region has the DNA TGTGCCAGCAGCCAATTCGGGACTTCCTACGAGCAGTACTTC. It specifies CASSQFGTSYEQYF.

The genes are TRBV4-1 and TRBJ2-3; D is perhaps TRBD1 (6 bases). Trimming shortened V by 6 bases and J by 4 bases, and 11 bases separated the two germline ends. Germline lookup yields CDR1 MGHRA and CDR2 YSYEKL. The CDR3 is 13 amino acids. CDR3 amino acids: CASSHPGADTQYF. Written as DNA, the CDR3 is TGCGCCAGCAGTCACCCAGGGGCAGATACGCAGTATTTT.

The chain joins TRBV27 to TRBJ2-1; no firm D call. CDR3 size: 15 residues. Germline V lookup: CDR1 MNHEY, CDR2 SMNVEV (reference sequence). Between the trimmed V and J ends, which lost 10 bases and 7 bases, there was a span of 23 bases. The DNA of the CDR3 is TGTGCCATCTCAAGGGCTGGCGGCATCCGAAATGAGCAGTTCTTC. Amino acids: CAISRAGGIRNEQFF.

This rearrangement joins TRBV12-3 or TRBV12-4 to TRBJ2-5, with TRBD2 matching 11 bases. The CDR3 consists of 15 residues. The V and J ends lost 8 bases and 1 base, in that order; junction bases with no gene match: 6. CDR3 sequence: CASGSTSGAQETQYF. DNA of the CDR3: TGTGCCAGCGGGTCGACTAGCGGGGCCCAAGAGACCCAGTACTTC.

This clonotype showed up just a few times. The chain has TRBV19 and TRBJ1-1, with D uncertain. The CDR3 sequence is 12 residues long. Trimming took 7 bases from V and 11 from J, leaving 17 bases between them. CDR1 and CDR2 from the germline V gene are LNHDA and SQIVND (reference sequence). CDR3 sequence (DNA): TGTGCCAGTACGGAGGGCGCAAGGAGGGCTTTCTTT. This translates into CASTEGARRAFF.

This clonotype came up a few times. The chain is built from TRBV7-6 and TRBJ2-7; D perhaps matches TRBD2 (5 bases). Germline CDR1 reads SGHVS; CDR2 reads FNYEAQ. The CDR3 has 15 residues. Trimming took off 1 base at V and 3 bases at J, with 13 bases between the two ends. CDR3 residues: CASSLEVSALYEQYF. CDR3 DNA sequence: TGTGCCAGCAGCTTAGAGGTTAGCGCCCTCTACGAGCAGTACTTC.

The chain combines TRBV6-2 or TRBV6-3 with TRBJ2-2; D gene uncertain. Germline CDR1 MNHEY, CDR2 SVGEGT. This CDR3 is 14 amino acids long. V was shortened by 7 bases and J by 2 bases, with 11 bases between the two germline ends. The CDR3 DNA sequence: TGTGCCAGCAAAAAAAGGGCCAACACCGGGGAGCTGTTTTTT. This gives the protein CASKKRANTGELFF.

This clonotype has just one count. Here the CDR3 DNA reads TGCGCCAGCAGCCAAGGCAACTGGGCAGATACGCAGTATTTT. Translating it yields CASSQGNWADTQYF. The V gene is TRBV4-3, the J gene TRBJ2-3; D not certain. V gave up 1 base and J gave up 4 bases, with 9 bases separating them. From germline, CDR1 is LGHNA and CDR2 YSLEER. This CDR3 is 14 amino acids long.

This clonotype was picked up a small number of times. This chain joins TRBV4-1 and TRBJ2-7, with a possible D match to TRBD2 (7 bases). The CDR3 runs to 15 residues. Looked up from germline, CDR1 is MGHRA and CDR2 is YSYEKL. V lost 3 bases and J 2 bases, leaving 14 bases between the germline ends. The CDR3 nucleotides read TGCGCCAGCAGCCATATCGGGGAGGGGGCCTACGAGCAGTACTTC. Encoded protein: CASSHIGEGAYEQYF.